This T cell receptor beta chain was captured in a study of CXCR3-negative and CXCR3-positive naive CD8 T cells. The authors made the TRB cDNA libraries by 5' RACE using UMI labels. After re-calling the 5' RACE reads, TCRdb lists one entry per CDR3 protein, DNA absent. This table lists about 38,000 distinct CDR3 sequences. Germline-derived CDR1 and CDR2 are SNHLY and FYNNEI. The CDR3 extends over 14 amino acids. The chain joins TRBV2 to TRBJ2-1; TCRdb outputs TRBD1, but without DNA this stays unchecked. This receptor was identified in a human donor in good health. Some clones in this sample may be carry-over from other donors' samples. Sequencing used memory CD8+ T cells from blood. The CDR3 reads CASLDRESYNEQFF. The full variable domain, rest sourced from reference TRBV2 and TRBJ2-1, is EPEVTQTPSHQVTQMGQEVILRCVPISNHLYFYWYRQILGQKVEFLVSFYNNEISEKSEIFDDQFSVERPDGSNFTLKIRSTKLEDSAMYFCASLDRESYNEQFFGPGTRLTVL.